This T cell receptor beta chain appears in the sequencing data of a study of cytomegalovirus exposure and HLA in healthy donors. PCR amplification relied on 60 Vbeta primers (plus 13 Jbeta primers). The data were produced by immunoSEQ multiplex PCR, yet TCRdb's version contains in-frame clones alone and is incomplete. The sample holds roughly 200,000 clones, 70% to 75% seen once. The sample holds one count of this clone. Its antigen is not identified. Healthy people donating bone marrow made up the donors. General observations from the study: According to an earlier analysis, most TCR beta V segments yielded productive rearrangements about 90% or about 30% of the time. V- and J-gene trimming in TCR beta was tied to a missense DCLRE1C variant by an analysis performed later.

The CDR3 extends over 13 amino acids. The junction had 1 base not matched to a gene; V was cut back by 2 bases and J by 4 bases. Germline V lookup: CDR1 SGHRS, CDR2 YFSETQ. The rearrangement links TRBV5-1 to TRBJ1-1; TRBD1 matches 8 bases. The sequenced sample was PBMCs. This sequence originates from a male donor in good health and CMV-seronegative. The CDR3 DNA is TGCGCCAGCAGCTTCGGACAGGGCACTGAAGCTTTCTTT. Translating it yields CASSFGQGTEAFF.